The following is a T cell receptor beta chain sequence with its context. This sample is part of a study of blood T cell repertoires in COVID-19. Study overall: Samples came from the United States, Italy and Spain, spanning acute and convalescent COVID-19. Nucleic acid was either cDNA or gDNA, and it came from T cells, B-cell-depleted T cells, or PBMCs.

Per the original methods: Reference gene primer amplification in the assay estimated nucleated cell counts. Libraries were prepared by immunoSEQ multiplex PCR; TCRdb keeps only in-frame clonotypes and omits some of them. The V and J calls and the clone size are those of that table, but D and trimming were determined from the DNA. The sample carries 99,000 or so clones, roughly 81% recorded once. CDR3 length: 15 residues. Germline V gives CDR1 SGHVS, CDR2 FNYEAQ. V shed 5 bases and J 6 bases; nucleotides not matched to a gene: 10. The specimen was peripheral blood. This clonotype was obtained from a woman between 65 and 79 years old with acute or convalescent COVID-19. This chain links TRBV7-6 with TRBJ1-3; 7 nucleotides agree with TRBD1. The CDR3 is CASSAATGLVNTIYF. DNA for the CDR3: TGTGCCAGCAGCGCGGCGACAGGGTTGGTAAACACCATATATTTT.